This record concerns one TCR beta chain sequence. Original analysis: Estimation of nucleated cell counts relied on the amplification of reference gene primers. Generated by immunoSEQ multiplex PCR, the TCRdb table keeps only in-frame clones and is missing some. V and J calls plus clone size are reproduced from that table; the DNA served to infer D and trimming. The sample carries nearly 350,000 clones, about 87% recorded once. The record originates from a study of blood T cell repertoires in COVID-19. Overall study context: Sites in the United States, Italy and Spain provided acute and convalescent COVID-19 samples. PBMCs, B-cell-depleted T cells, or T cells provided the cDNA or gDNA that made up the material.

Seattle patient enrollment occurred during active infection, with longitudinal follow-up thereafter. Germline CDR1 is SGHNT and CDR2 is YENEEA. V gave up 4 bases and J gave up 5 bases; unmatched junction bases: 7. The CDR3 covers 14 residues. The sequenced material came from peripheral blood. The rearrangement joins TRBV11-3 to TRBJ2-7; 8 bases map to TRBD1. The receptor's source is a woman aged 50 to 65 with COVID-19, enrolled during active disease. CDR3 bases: TGTGCCAGCAGCTCTCGACAGGGGTTGAACGAGCAGTACTTC. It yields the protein CASSSRQGLNEQYF.